Listed here is a single T cell receptor (beta chain). The sample is drawn from a study of technical replicates of blood from several donors. Generated by immunoSEQ multiplex PCR, the TCRdb table keeps only in-frame clones and is missing some. The sample has over 75,000 clones, approximately 94% seen once. Sample: T cells isolated from PBMCs. This clonotype was obtained from a human donor in good health.

The CDR3 region is CASSPGLTEAFF. The CDR3 coding sequence is TGCGCCAGCAGCCCGGGTTTAACTGAAGCTTTCTTT. The chain recombines TRBV5-1 with TRBJ1-1; D uncertain. Deletions cut 4 bases from V and 5 bases from J, with 9 bases between. CDR1 is SGHRS and CDR2 is YFSETQ in the germline V gene. The CDR3 is 12 amino acids.